This T cell receptor (beta chain) was sequenced for a study of tumor-infiltrating lymphocytes in primary liver carcinoma. Looking at the study overall: Surgical resection was used to treat these primary liver carcinoma patients. Study-wide points: Tumor-adjacent and tumor-blood pairs showed less overlap than tumor region pairs.

A primer in the constant region served to generate TCR beta cDNA from approximately 450 ng of total RNA. Amplification in three nested multiplex PCR rounds with slightly modified ARM-PCR gave rise to TCR beta libraries. The opening two PCR rounds, ten to eleven cycles each, paired TRBV1-TRBV30 forward primers with a C-beta reverse primer. Each CDR3 protein is one row after TCRdb ran MiXCR on the multiplex PCR reads. The sample includes fewer than 350,000 distinct CDR3 sequences, approximately 65% seen only once; the top ten take roughly 10%. RNA was extracted from whole blood without cell sorting, alongside germline DNA. None of the patients had received treatment, and all had chronic HBV infection. On this clonotype: Its target is unknown. A single base separates this from a much larger clone, so it may be a read error.

The CDR3 has 17 residues. Germline V gives CDR1 MGHRA, CDR2 YSYEKL. The V segment lost 0 bases and the J segment 7 bases; nucleotides outside the gene matches: 12. Source material: peripheral blood. This chain links TRBV4-1 with TRBJ2-7, with 10 bases aligning to TRBD1. The sequence derives from a man aged 40-55 years with primary liver carcinoma and hepatitis B virus infection. CDR3: CASSQDGDRGSYNEQYF. The CDR3 nucleotides are TGCGCCAGCAGCCAAGACGGGGACAGGGGCTCCTACAATGAGCAGTACTTC.